This is a list of T cell receptor beta chains from one sample in a study of identical twins. TCRdb processed the 5' RACE reads anew with MiXCR; each CDR3 protein has one entry. The profile shows about 900,000 distinct CDR3 sequences, roughly 12% of them singletons. These data are also associated with another study on yellow fever vaccine responses in identical twins.

What was sequenced was PBMCs. These receptor sequences come from a woman aged 18-30 years in good health. Both conserved end residues are trimmed from each CDR3. The D gene is left open where the match is weak. For some rows the clone size is stated as once, few or many, or as a class when expanded; others skip it.

j_gene	abundance	d_gene	v_gene	CDR3aa
TRBJ2-1	-	-	TRBV20-1	SAGAQLDRYNEQF
TRBJ1-6	few	-	TRBV6-1	ASRPLTLGDSPLH
TRBJ2-3	-	-	TRBV29-1	SVSRSFGTDTQY
TRBJ2-1	-	TRBD2	TRBV12-3/TRBV12-4	ASSFIAGGPLEQF
TRBJ1-1	few	-	TRBV19	ASSIGVNTEAF
TRBJ2-5	-	-	TRBV5-5	ASSLTPGVASETQY
TRBJ2-1	few	TRBD2	TRBV20-1	SATPAGVSYNEQF
TRBJ2-5	few	-	TRBV20-1	SACGGGGETQY
TRBJ2-5	once	-	TRBV5-6	ASSLVAGSAETQY
TRBJ2-7	many	TRBD1	TRBV6-5	ASSYGQGSYEQY
TRBJ2-7	few	-	TRBV11-2	ASSTPGSAAVTPYEQY